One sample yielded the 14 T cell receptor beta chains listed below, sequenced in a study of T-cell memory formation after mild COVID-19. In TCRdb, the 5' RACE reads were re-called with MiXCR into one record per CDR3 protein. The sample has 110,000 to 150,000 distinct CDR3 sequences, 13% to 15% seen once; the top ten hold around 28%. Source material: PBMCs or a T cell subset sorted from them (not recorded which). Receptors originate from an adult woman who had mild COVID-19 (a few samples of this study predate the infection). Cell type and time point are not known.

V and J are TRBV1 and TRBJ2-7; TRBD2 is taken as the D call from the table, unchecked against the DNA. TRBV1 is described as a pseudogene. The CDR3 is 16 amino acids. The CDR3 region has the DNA TGCACCAGCAGCCAAGTGCGGGTTTGTTCGGACTACGAGCAGTACTTC. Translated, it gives CTSSQVRVCSDYEQYF.

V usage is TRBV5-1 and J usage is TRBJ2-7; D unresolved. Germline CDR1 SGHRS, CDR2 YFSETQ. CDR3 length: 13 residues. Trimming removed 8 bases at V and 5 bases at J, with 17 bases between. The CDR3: CASFDGNEHEQYF. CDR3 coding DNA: TGCGCCAGTTTTGATGGGAACGAACACGAGCAGTACTTC.

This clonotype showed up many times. The CDR3 loop is CASSLSGLYGYTF. As DNA, the CDR3 is TGTGCCAGCAGTTTATCAGGGCTATATGGCTACACCTTC. The genes are TRBV27 and TRBJ1-2; D not resolved. The germline CDR1 and CDR2 sequences are MNHEY and SMNVEV (reference sequence). CDR3 length: 13 amino acids. The germline V and J ends were trimmed by 0 bases and 5 bases, with 7 bases remaining between them.

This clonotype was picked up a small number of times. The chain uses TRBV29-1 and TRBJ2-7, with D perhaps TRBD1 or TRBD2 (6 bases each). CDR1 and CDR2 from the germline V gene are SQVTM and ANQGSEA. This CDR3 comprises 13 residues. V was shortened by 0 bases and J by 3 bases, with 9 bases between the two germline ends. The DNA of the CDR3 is TGCAGCGTTGAAGACAGGGGAGGCTACGAGCAGTACTTC. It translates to CSVEDRGGYEQYF.

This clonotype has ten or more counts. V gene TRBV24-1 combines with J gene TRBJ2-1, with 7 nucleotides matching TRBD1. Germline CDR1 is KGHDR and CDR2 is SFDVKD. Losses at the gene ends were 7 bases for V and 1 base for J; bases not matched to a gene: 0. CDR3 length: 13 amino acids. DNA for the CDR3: TGTGCCACCAGACAGGGGTCCTACAATGAGCAGTTCTTC. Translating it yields CATRQGSYNEQFF.

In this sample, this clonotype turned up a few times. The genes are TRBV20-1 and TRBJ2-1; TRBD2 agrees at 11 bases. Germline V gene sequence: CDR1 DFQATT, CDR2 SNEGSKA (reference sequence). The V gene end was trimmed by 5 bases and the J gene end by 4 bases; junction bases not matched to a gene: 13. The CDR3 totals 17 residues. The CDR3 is CSAPTWPTSGSYNEQFF. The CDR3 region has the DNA TGCAGTGCTCCCACCTGGCCAACTAGCGGGAGTTACAATGAGCAGTTCTTC.

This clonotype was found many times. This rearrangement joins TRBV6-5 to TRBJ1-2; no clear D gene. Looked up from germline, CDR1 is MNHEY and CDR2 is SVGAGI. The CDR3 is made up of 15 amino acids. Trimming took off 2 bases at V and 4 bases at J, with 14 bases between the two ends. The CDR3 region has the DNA TGTGCCAGCAGTTACGATACCACACGGGGCTATGGCTACACCTTC. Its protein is CASSYDTTRGYGYTF.

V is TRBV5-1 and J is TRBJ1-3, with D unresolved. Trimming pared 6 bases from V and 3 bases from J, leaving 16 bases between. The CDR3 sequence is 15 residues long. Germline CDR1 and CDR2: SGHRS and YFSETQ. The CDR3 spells CASTFVIPFGNTIYF. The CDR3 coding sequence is TGCGCCAGCACCTTCGTGATACCTTTTGGAAACACCATATATTTT.

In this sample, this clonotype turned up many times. The CDR3 region is CASSDSDTGELFF. CDR3 nucleotides: TGTGCCAGCAGTGACTCGGACACCGGGGAGCTGTTTTTT. The chain carries TRBV6-4 and TRBJ2-2; the D is unclear. The CDR3 is made up of 13 amino acids. Per germline, CDR1 MRHNA and CDR2 SNTAGT. V was trimmed by 0 bases and J by 3 bases, leaving 2 bases between them.

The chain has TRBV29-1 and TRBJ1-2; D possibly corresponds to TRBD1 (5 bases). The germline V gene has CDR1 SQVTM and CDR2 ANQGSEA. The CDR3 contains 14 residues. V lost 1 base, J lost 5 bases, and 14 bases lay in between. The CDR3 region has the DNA TGCAGCGTTGAAGGAGCAGGGCCAGGTTATGGCTACACCTTC. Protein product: CSVEGAGPGYGYTF.

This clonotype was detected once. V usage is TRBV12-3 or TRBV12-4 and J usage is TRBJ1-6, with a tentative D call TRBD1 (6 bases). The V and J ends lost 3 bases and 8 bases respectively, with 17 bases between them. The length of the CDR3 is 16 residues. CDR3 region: CASSFMGRPGDSPLHF. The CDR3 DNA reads TGTGCCAGCAGTTTCATGGGCCGACCAGGGGATTCACCCCTCCACTTT.

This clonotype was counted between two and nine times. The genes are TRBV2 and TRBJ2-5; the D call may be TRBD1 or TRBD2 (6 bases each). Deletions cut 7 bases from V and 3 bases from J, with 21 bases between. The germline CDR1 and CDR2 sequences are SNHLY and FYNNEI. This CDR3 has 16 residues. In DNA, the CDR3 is TGTGCCAGCACCGACGGGATAGGGGGGCTGGAAGAGACCCAGTACTTC. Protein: CASTDGIGGLEETQYF.

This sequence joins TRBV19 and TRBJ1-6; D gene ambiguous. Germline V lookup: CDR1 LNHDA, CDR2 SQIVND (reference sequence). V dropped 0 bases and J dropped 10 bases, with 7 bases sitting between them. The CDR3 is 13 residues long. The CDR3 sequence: CASSIESRSPLHF. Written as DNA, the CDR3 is TGTGCCAGTAGTATAGAGAGTCGGTCACCCCTCCACTTT.

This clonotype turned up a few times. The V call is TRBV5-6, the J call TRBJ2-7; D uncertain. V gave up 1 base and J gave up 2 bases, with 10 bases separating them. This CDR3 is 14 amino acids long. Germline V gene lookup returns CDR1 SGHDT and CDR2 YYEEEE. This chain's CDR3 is CASSLHGKTYEQYF. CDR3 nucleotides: TGTGCCAGCAGCTTGCACGGAAAAACCTACGAGCAGTACTTC.